This entry lists 28 T cell receptor beta chains sequenced from one sample in a study of TIL therapy for anti-PD-1-resistant metastatic lung cancer. The time point here: pre-treatment sample, taken before nivolumab and TIL therapy. This was the immunoSEQ v3 assay. Only in-frame clones appear in the TCRdb table, and some are missing; sequencing was by immunoSEQ multiplex PCR. The sample consists of tens of thousands of clones, around 85% of them appearing once. Sequenced material: blood, taken at baseline. Receptor source: a person aged 25 to 80 with non-small cell lung cancer.

The chain is built from TRBV7-2 and TRBJ2-5, with D tentatively TRBD2 (5 bases). This CDR3 region has 13 residues. Germline V CDR1 and CDR2: SGHTA, FQGNSA. Trimming cost V 5 bases and J 7 bases, with 14 bases left between them. The CDR3 protein is CASSTPTGSTQYF. The DNA for the CDR3 is TGTGCCAGCAGCACACCTACGGGGTCGACCCAGTACTTC. The full variable domain, its missing parts supplied by reference TRBV7-2 and TRBJ2-5, is GAGVSQSPSNKVTEKGKDVELRCDPISGHTALYWYRQSLGQGLEFLIYFQGNSAPDKSGLPSDRFSAERTGGSVSTLTIQRTQQEDSAVYLCASSTPTGSTQYFGPGTRLLVL.

The gene calls are TRBV5-1 and TRBJ2-5; D is possibly TRBD1 (5 bases). There are 12 residues in the CDR3. Trimming cost V 5 bases and J 4 bases, with 9 bases left between them. CDR1 and CDR2 from the germline V gene are SGHRS and YFSETQ. The chain's CDR3 is CASSSDRETQYF. DNA of the CDR3: TGCGCCAGCAGTTCTGACAGAGAGACCCAGTACTTC.

The chain combines TRBV5-6 with TRBJ2-7; 7 bases are a match to TRBD1. The V gene's germline CDR1 is SGHDT and CDR2 YYEEEE. The CDR3 runs 16 residues. Unmatched junction bases numbered 9, after V lost 0 bases and J lost 3 bases. The CDR3 region has the DNA TGTGCCAGCAGCTTGGTAATCTTAGGGACAGACTACGAGCAGTACTTC. Protein product: CASSLVILGTDYEQYF. The variable domain in full, with the rest retrieved from reference TRBV5-6 and TRBJ2-7, is DAGVTQSPTHLIKTRGQQVTLRCSPKSGHDTVSWYQQALGQGPQFIFQYYEEEERQRGNFPDRFSGHQFPNYSSELNVNALLLGDSALYLCASSLVILGTDYEQYFGPGTRLTVT.

The chain is built from TRBV14 and TRBJ2-5, with no clear D. V was cut by 0 bases and J by 2 bases, with 13 bases left in between. Germline V lookup: CDR1 SGHDN, CDR2 FVKESK. The CDR3 totals 16 residues. The CDR3, as DNA: TGTGCCAGCAGCCAAGATCTCGGAATACTACAAGAGACCCAGTACTTC. Amino acids: CASSQDLGILQETQYF.

V and J are TRBV28 and TRBJ2-7; no firm D call. Germline V gives CDR1 MDHEN, CDR2 SYDVKM. Trimming took off 5 bases at V and 2 bases at J, with 10 bases between the two ends. CDR3 length equals 13 residues. The CDR3: CASSVPGAYEQYF. The CDR3 bases are TGTGCCAGCAGTGTGCCGGGCGCCTACGAGCAGTACTTC.

The genes are TRBV12-3 or TRBV12-4 and TRBJ2-3; D tentatively reads TRBD1 or TRBD2 (6 bases each). This CDR3 has 12 residues. Trimming took 7 bases from V and 10 from J, leaving 15 bases between them. The CDR3 sequence: CASIRPGAAQYF. CDR3 bases: TGTGCCAGCATACGGCCGGGGGCAGCGCAGTATTTT.

This clone is a singleton in its sample. The rearrangement uses TRBV27 and TRBJ1-1; TRBD1 is a possible D gene (6 bases). The CDR3 extends over 14 amino acids. V was shortened by 6 bases and J by 5 bases, with 16 bases between the two germline ends. CDR1 and CDR2 from the germline V gene are MNHEY and SMNVEV (reference sequence). The CDR3 DNA is TGTGCCAGCAGATTCACAGGGAGTGGGACTGAAGCTTTCTTT. Translating it yields CASRFTGSGTEAFF.

The rearrangement uses TRBV29-1 and TRBJ2-1; D is possibly TRBD1 or TRBD2 (6 bases each). With 6 bases removed from V and 5 bases from J, the gap between germline ends came to 14 bases. The CDR3 is 13 amino acids. The germline V gene encodes CDR1 SQVTM and CDR2 ANQGSEA. CDR3 residues: CSVQRGANNEQFF. For the CDR3, the DNA is TGCAGCGTCCAAAGGGGGGCCAACAATGAGCAGTTCTTC.

The gene calls are TRBV14 and TRBJ1-2, with 11 bases lining up with TRBD1. V dropped 4 bases and J dropped 9; count of bases not matched to a gene: 4. The CDR3 has 13 residues. Germline CDR1 SGHDN, CDR2 FVKESK. The CDR3 coding sequence is TGTGCCAGCAGCCCTTGGACAGGGGGCAGCTACACCTTC. Protein product: CASSPWTGGSYTF.

The J gene is TRBJ2-3, the V gene TRBV6-5; TRBD2 matches 12 bases. Per the germline V gene, CDR1 is MNHEY and CDR2 is SVGAGI. Unmatched junction bases numbered 5, after V lost 2 bases and J lost 5 bases. CDR3 length: 16 amino acids. The CDR3 DNA sequence: TGTGCCAGCAGTTACCCGACTAGCGGGGGTGTAGATACGCAGTATTTT. It encodes CASSYPTSGGVDTQYF.

The chain combines TRBV4-3 with TRBJ2-7; 7 positions match TRBD2. The germline gives CDR1 LGHNA, CDR2 YSLEER. J was trimmed by 0 bases and V by 1 base; bases with no gene match: 9. The CDR3 covers 17 residues. The CDR3 is CASSQVGGGGTSYEQYF. The CDR3 DNA sequence: TGCGCCAGCAGCCAAGTCGGTGGGGGGGGGACCTCCTACGAGCAGTACTTC.

By share, this clone counts as medium-sized. This rearrangement joins TRBV7-8 to TRBJ1-6; the match to TRBD1 covers 7 bases. CDR1 and CDR2 (germline): SGHVS, FQNEAQ. With 2 bases clipped from V and 8 bases from J, the junction kept 3 bases outside the gene matches. The CDR3 is 14 residues long. CDR3 amino acids: CASSLPGGDSPLHF. The CDR3 DNA reads TGTGCCAGCAGCTTACCAGGGGGGGATTCACCCCTCCACTTT.

The J gene is TRBJ1-1, the V gene TRBV30; TRBD1 aligns across 10 bases. Per germline, CDR1 GTSNPN and CDR2 SVGIG (reference sequence). V shed 5 bases and J 5 bases; nucleotides not matched to a gene: 5. The CDR3 totals 13 residues. CDR3 protein: CAWGTGVGTEAFF. CDR3 in DNA: TGTGCCTGGGGGACAGGGGTGGGAACTGAAGCTTTCTTT.

The chain employs TRBV9 and TRBJ2-3, with 7 bases fitting TRBD1. Germline assignment: CDR1 SGDLS and CDR2 YYNGEE. V gave up 3 bases and J gave up 3 bases; unmatched junction bases: 10. The CDR3 contains 16 residues. CDR3 nucleotide sequence: TGTGCCAGCAGCGAAGGCAGGGGGTTAAGGACAGATACGCAGTATTTT. Amino acid sequence: CASSEGRGLRTDTQYF. Full variable domain (outside the CDR3, taken from reference TRBV9 and TRBJ2-3): DSGVTQTPKHLITATGQRVTLRCSPRSGDLSVYWYQQSLDQGLQFLIQYYNGEERAKGNILERFSAQQFPDLHSELNLSSLELGDSALYFCASSEGRGLRTDTQYFGPGTRLTVL.

The chain uses TRBV29-1 and TRBJ1-5; D is undetermined. CDR3 length: 13 amino acids. The V gene's germline CDR1 is SQVTM and CDR2 ANQGSEA. With 3 bases removed from V and 3 bases from J, the gap between germline ends came to 9 bases. CDR3 region: CSVDPGYNQPQHF. CDR3 nucleotide sequence: TGCAGCGTTGACCCGGGATACAATCAGCCCCAGCATTTT.

The V gene is TRBV5-1, the J gene TRBJ1-2, with TRBD1 identical over 9 bases. There are 15 residues in the CDR3. V was pared by 4 bases and J by 4 bases, with 8 bases of the junction left unmatched. Germline V lookup: CDR1 SGHRS, CDR2 YFSETQ. The CDR3 DNA reads TGCGCCAGCAGCAATCCGGGACAGGGAGGCTATGGCTACACCTTC. It encodes CASSNPGQGGYGYTF.

This chain joins TRBV7-2 and TRBJ2-5, with TRBD1 as a possible D gene (6 bases). The germline CDR1 and CDR2 sequences are SGHTA and FQGNSA. The V gene lost 6 bases and the J gene lost 5 bases, with 19 bases spanning the gap. The CDR3 covers 15 residues. CDR3 in amino acids: CASRSAWGLSETQYF. CDR3 DNA sequence: TGTGCCAGCAGGTCCGCCTGGGGGCTTTCGGAGACCCAGTACTTC.

This sequence joins TRBV5-4 and TRBJ2-1; 9 bases align to TRBD2. Unmatched junction bases numbered 5, after V lost 3 bases and J lost 4 bases. Germline loops: CDR1 SGHNT, CDR2 YYREEE (reference sequence). CDR3 length: 15 residues. DNA for the CDR3: TGTGCCAGCAGCTCGGGACTAGCTCGTTACAATGAGCAGTTCTTC. Protein: CASSSGLARYNEQFF.

V is TRBV7-2 and J is TRBJ2-1; the match to TRBD2 covers 11 bases. Germline trimming cut 1 base from V and 6 bases from J; bases unmatched to any gene: 2. The CDR3 runs to 15 residues. Germline CDR1 and CDR2: SGHTA and FQGNSA. The CDR3 loop is CASSLVAGGSNEQFF. The CDR3 nucleotides read TGTGCCAGCAGCTTAGTAGCGGGAGGGTCCAATGAGCAGTTCTTC.

The gene calls are TRBV30 and TRBJ2-7, with 12 bases lining up with TRBD2. CDR3 length: 14 residues. V was clipped by 2 bases and J by 6 bases; unmatched bases: 5. Germline CDR1 and CDR2: GTSNPN and SVGIG (reference sequence). For the CDR3, the DNA is TGTGCCTGGAGTCGTGGACTAGCGGGGTTCGAGCAGTACTTC. Protein sequence: CAWSRGLAGFEQYF.

This chain uses TRBV6-2 or TRBV6-3 with TRBJ2-2, with D hard to call. Germline loops: CDR1 MNHEY, CDR2 SVGEGT. Trimming took 5 bases from V and 3 from J, leaving 7 bases between them. This CDR3 comprises 13 residues. The CDR3 loop reads CASSPGYTGELFF. In DNA, the CDR3 is TGTGCCAGCAGTCCCGGGTACACCGGGGAGCTGTTTTTT.

The chain uses TRBV29-1 and TRBJ1-5; D may be TRBD1 (5 bases). The CDR3 sequence is 13 residues long. Trimming cost V 6 bases and J 7 bases, with 16 bases left between them. The germline gives CDR1 SQVTM, CDR2 ANQGSEA. The CDR3 DNA sequence: TGCAGCGTAGCCACAGGAAACCAGCAGCCCCAGCATTTT. It is translated as CSVATGNQQPQHF.

The chain carries TRBV10-1 and TRBJ2-3; 10 bases align to TRBD1. CDR1 is WNHNN and CDR2 is SYGVQD in the germline V gene (reference sequence). This CDR3 comprises 15 residues. V was pared by 1 base and J by 4 bases, with 2 bases of the junction left unmatched. The CDR3 DNA follows: TGCGCCAGCAGTGAGTGGGGACAGGGGTCAGATACGCAGTATTTT. This gives the protein CASSEWGQGSDTQYF.

V gene TRBV28 combines with J gene TRBJ1-5; no reliable D call. From germline, CDR1 is MDHEN and CDR2 SYDVKM. The CDR3 runs 15 residues. Trimming took off 3 bases at V and 0 bases at J, with 9 bases between the two ends. DNA for the CDR3: TGTGCCAGCAGTTTTTCTTCTAGTAGCAATCAGCCCCAGCATTTT. This codes for CASSFSSSSNQPQHF.

This clone was picked up one time. The rearrangement links TRBV6-2 or TRBV6-3 to TRBJ2-7, with D maybe TRBD1 (6 bases). The germline V gene has CDR1 MNHEY and CDR2 SVGEGT. The CDR3 consists of 12 residues. The V end was cut by 5 bases, the J end by 3 bases, with 8 bases between. The CDR3 is CASSQQGYEQYF. The CDR3 coding sequence is TGTGCCAGCAGTCAACAGGGCTACGAGCAGTACTTC.

The rearrangement uses TRBV28 and TRBJ1-5, with no clear D. V lost 9 bases, J lost 0 bases, and 9 bases lay in between. The CDR3 sequence is 13 residues long. Looked up from germline, CDR1 is MDHEN and CDR2 is SYDVKM. The CDR3 loop is CASNSFSNQPQHF. The CDR3 coding sequence is TGTGCCAGTAACAGCTTTAGCAATCAGCCCCAGCATTTT.

This rearrangement joins TRBV24-1 to TRBJ2-3, with 9 bases identical to TRBD1. This CDR3 region has 16 residues. Trimming removed 0 bases from V and 4 bases from J; junction bases left unmatched: 4. Germline V lookup: CDR1 KGHDR, CDR2 SFDVKD. The CDR3 here is CATSDLEQGASDTQYF. The CDR3 DNA is TGTGCCACCAGTGATTTGGAACAGGGGGCTTCAGATACGCAGTATTTT.

The chain links TRBV30 to TRBJ2-3; 10 bases line up with TRBD1. The CDR3 has 15 amino acids. V lost 2 bases to trimming and J lost 4 bases; unmatched junction nucleotides: 6. Germline V lookup: CDR1 GTSNPN, CDR2 SVGIG (reference sequence). CDR3 sequence reads: CAWSPGQGKADTQYF. The CDR3 nucleotides read TGTGCCTGGAGTCCGGGACAGGGGAAGGCAGATACGCAGTATTTT. Drawing the rest from reference TRBV30 and TRBJ2-3, the complete variable domain is SQTIHQWPATLVQPVGSPLSLECTVEGTSNPNLYWYRQAAGRGLQLLFYSVGIGQISSEVPQNLSASRPQDRQFILSSKKLLLSDSGFYLCAWSPGQGKADTQYFGPGTRLTVL.